The rows below give T cell receptor beta chains drawn from one sample of a study of OX40 agonist ivuxolimab in advanced cancers. The data were produced by immunoSEQ multiplex PCR, yet TCRdb's version contains in-frame clones alone and is incomplete. The sample includes around 45,000 clones, approximately 89% of them seen just once. Sequenced material: CD4+ or CD8+ T cells sorted from blood, taken in a trial of the OX40 agonist ivuxolimab. The receptor source for this set is an adult with an advanced solid tumor such as melanoma, head and neck, liver or kidney cancer. Each CDR3 is given with its conserved first and last residue. D genes are given only for firm matches. Clone size is not always given. Where it is, it says once, few, many or a class for expanded clones.

d_call: NA; j_call: TRBJ2-2; v_call: TRBV9; clone_size: NA; cdr3_aa: CASSTGLRELFF; cdr3_nt: TGTGCCAGCAGCACAGGGTTGAGGGAGCTGTTTTTT
d_call: TRBD2; j_call: TRBJ2-1; v_call: TRBV27; clone_size: NA; cdr3_aa: CASRIAGTYNEQFF; cdr3_nt: TGTGCCAGCAGAATAGCGGGGACCTACAATGAGCAGTTCTTC
d_call: TRBD1; j_call: TRBJ2-3; v_call: TRBV18; clone_size: NA; cdr3_aa: CASSPTGGRSDTQYF; cdr3_nt: TGTGCCAGCTCACCAACAGGGGGCAGGTCAGATACGCAGTATTTT
d_call: NA; j_call: TRBJ2-1; v_call: TRBV28; clone_size: NA; cdr3_aa: CASSYPNEQFF; cdr3_nt: TGTGCCAGCAGTTACCCAAATGAGCAGTTCTTC
d_call: TRBD2; j_call: TRBJ2-5; v_call: TRBV5-1; clone_size: once; cdr3_aa: CASSEGLAVQETQYF; cdr3_nt: TGCGCCAGCAGCGAGGGACTAGCGGTACAAGAGACCCAGTACTTC
d_call: NA; j_call: TRBJ2-2; v_call: TRBV7-3; clone_size: few; cdr3_aa: CASSSDSTGELFF; cdr3_nt: TGTGCCAGCAGTTCGGACAGCACCGGGGAGCTGTTTTTT
d_call: NA; j_call: TRBJ2-1; v_call: TRBV19; clone_size: NA; cdr3_aa: CASSIGFGSYNEQFF; cdr3_nt: TGTGCCAGTAGTATAGGCTTCGGCTCCTACAATGAGCAGTTCTTC
d_call: NA; j_call: TRBJ2-1; v_call: TRBV7-2; clone_size: NA; cdr3_aa: CASSPTGDEQFF; cdr3_nt: TGTGCCAGCAGCCCAACTGGAGATGAGCAGTTCTTC
d_call: NA; j_call: TRBJ2-7; v_call: TRBV19; clone_size: NA; cdr3_aa: CASSLNSGFGEQYF; cdr3_nt: TGTGCCAGTAGCCTAAATTCTGGGTTCGGCGAGCAGTACTTC
d_call: NA; j_call: TRBJ2-1; v_call: TRBV7-2; clone_size: NA; cdr3_aa: CASSLVAGIGNEQFF; cdr3_nt: TGTGCCAGCAGCTTAGTCGCGGGGATAGGAAATGAGCAGTTCTTC
d_call: TRBD2; j_call: TRBJ2-3; v_call: TRBV5-4; clone_size: NA; cdr3_aa: CASSARLAGTDTQYF; cdr3_nt: TGTGCCAGCAGCGCCCGACTAGCGGGCACAGATACGCAGTATTTT
d_call: NA; j_call: TRBJ2-7; v_call: TRBV28; clone_size: NA; cdr3_aa: CATSGYYSYEQYF; cdr3_nt: TGTGCCACATCCGGATATTACTCCTACGAGCAGTACTTC
d_call: NA; j_call: TRBJ2-1; v_call: TRBV6-5; clone_size: NA; cdr3_aa: CASSPQRSSYNEQFF; cdr3_nt: TGTGCCAGCAGTCCCCAGCGGAGCTCCTACAATGAGCAGTTCTTC
d_call: TRBD2; j_call: TRBJ2-3; v_call: TRBV6-5; clone_size: NA; cdr3_aa: CASGLAGAADTQYF; cdr3_nt: TGTGCCAGCGGACTAGCGGGAGCGGCAGATACGCAGTATTTT
d_call: TRBD2; j_call: TRBJ2-5; v_call: TRBV13; clone_size: NA; cdr3_aa: CASSAGGMETQYF; cdr3_nt: TGTGCCAGCAGCGCCGGGGGGATGGAGACCCAGTACTTC
d_call: TRBD1; j_call: TRBJ1-2; v_call: TRBV19; clone_size: once; cdr3_aa: CASSRDRGPTGYTF; cdr3_nt: TGTGCCAGTAGCCGCGACAGGGGCCCGACTGGCTACACCTTC
d_call: TRBD2; j_call: TRBJ2-5; v_call: TRBV5-3; clone_size: NA; cdr3_aa: CARSLAVPGGVETQYF; cdr3_nt: TGTGCCAGAAGCTTGGCCGTTCCCGGGGGGGTGGAGACCCAGTACTTC
d_call: NA; j_call: TRBJ1-1; v_call: TRBV2; clone_size: NA; cdr3_aa: CASNFWNTEAFF; cdr3_nt: TGTGCCAGCAATTTTTGGAACACTGAAGCTTTCTTT
d_call: NA; j_call: TRBJ1-1; v_call: TRBV5-1; clone_size: NA; cdr3_aa: CASSLTNGGNTEAFF; cdr3_nt: TGCGCCAGCAGCTTAACTAATGGGGGGAACACTGAAGCTTTCTTT
d_call: NA; j_call: TRBJ2-7; v_call: TRBV5-1; clone_size: NA; cdr3_aa: CASSLAGAYGSYEQYF; cdr3_nt: TGCGCCAGCAGCTTGGCCGGGGCCTACGGGAGCTACGAGCAGTACTTC
d_call: TRBD1; j_call: TRBJ2-7; v_call: TRBV5-1; clone_size: NA; cdr3_aa: CASSLNPGQLQYEQYF; cdr3_nt: TGCGCCAGCAGCCTAAACCCGGGACAGCTCCAGTACGAGCAGTACTTC
d_call: NA; j_call: TRBJ1-2; v_call: TRBV5-1; clone_size: few; cdr3_aa: CASSYGQNYGYTF; cdr3_nt: TGCGCCAGCAGCTATGGACAGAACTATGGCTACACCTTC
d_call: NA; j_call: TRBJ2-7; v_call: TRBV7-6; clone_size: NA; cdr3_aa: CASSLALGDSYEQYF; cdr3_nt: TGTGCCAGCAGCTTAGCGCTCGGGGACTCCTACGAGCAGTACTTC
d_call: TRBD1; j_call: TRBJ1-5; v_call: TRBV5-6; clone_size: NA; cdr3_aa: CASSLGTGRHQPQHF; cdr3_nt: TGTGCCAGCAGCCTGGGGACAGGGCGCCATCAGCCCCAGCATTTT
d_call: NA; j_call: TRBJ2-7; v_call: TRBV19; clone_size: NA; cdr3_aa: CASSIDGFEQYF; cdr3_nt: TGTGCCAGTAGTATTGACGGGTTCGAGCAGTACTTC
d_call: TRBD1; j_call: TRBJ2-6; v_call: TRBV28; clone_size: NA; cdr3_aa: CASSPGTGALYGANVLTF; cdr3_nt: TGTGCCAGCAGCCCGGGGACAGGGGCCCTCTATGGGGCCAACGTCCTGACTTTC
d_call: TRBD2; j_call: TRBJ2-3; v_call: TRBV5-5; clone_size: NA; cdr3_aa: CASSRSVAGGLAGDTQYF; cdr3_nt: TGTGCCAGCAGCCGAAGTGTGGCGGGAGGGCTCGCGGGAGATACGCAGTATTTT